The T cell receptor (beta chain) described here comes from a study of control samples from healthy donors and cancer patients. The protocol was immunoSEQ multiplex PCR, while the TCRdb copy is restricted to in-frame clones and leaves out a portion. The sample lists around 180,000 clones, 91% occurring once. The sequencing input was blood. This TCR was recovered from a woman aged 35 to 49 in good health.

Here the CDR3 DNA reads TGCGCCAGCAGCCAAGTTTTTACCGTAGCGGCGGCCTACGAGCAGTACTTC. Translating gives CASSQVFTVAAAYEQYF. The V and J genes are TRBV4-1 and TRBJ2-7, with D possibly matching TRBD2 (6 bases). V gave up 1 base and J gave up 2 bases, with 18 bases separating them. The CDR3 consists of 17 residues. Germline V lookup: CDR1 MGHRA, CDR2 YSYEKL.